One sample yielded the 4 T cell receptor beta chains listed below, sequenced in a study of T cells in Graves' hyperthyroidism and ophthalmopathy. Amplification targeted TCR beta CDR3 regions from RNA transcripts. The study used the HTBI primer set for a first-round RT-PCR of the TCR CDR3. TCRdb passed the multiplex PCR reads through MiXCR, listing each CDR3 protein once. The sample consists of approximately 700,000 distinct CDR3 sequences, 45% of them appearing once. Sequencing was carried out using peripheral blood or thyroid tissue (not recorded which). These receptors were collected from an adult man with Graves' disease, either hyperthyroidism or ophthalmopathy (not recorded which).

The chain joins TRBV25-1 to TRBJ1-2; D might be TRBD1 (6 bases). V was clipped by 8 bases and J by 0 bases, with 10 bases between them. Per germline, CDR1 MGHDK and CDR2 SYGVNS. This CDR3 comprises 13 residues. CDR3: CASVTGSNYGYTF. In DNA, the CDR3 is TGTGCCAGCGTTACAGGGTCTAACTATGGCTACACCTTC.

On this clonotype itself: One junction end does not reproduce the germline sequence, and a read error may be involved. The V and J genes are TRBV29-1 and TRBJ2-6; D could derive from TRBD1 or TRBD2 (5 bases each). This CDR3 has 11 residues. Germline V gene sequence: CDR1 SQVTM, CDR2 ANQGSEA. CDR3 DNA: TGCAGCGTTGATGACGGGGCGACTGAAGCTTTC. Its protein is CSVDDGATEAF.

The rearrangement links TRBV24-1 to TRBJ2-5, with TRBD1 matching 8 bases. The CDR3 is 16 residues long. The ends lost 2 bases at V and 2 bases at J; junction bases unmatched: 6. Germline V gene data show CDR1 as KGHDR and CDR2 as SFDVKD. The chain's CDR3 is CATSDSTWTGQETQYF. The CDR3 DNA follows: TGTGCCACCAGTGATTCCACATGGACAGGGCAAGAGACCCAGTACTTC.

V gene TRBV12-3 or TRBV12-4 combines with J gene TRBJ1-4, with D possibly being TRBD1 (6 bases). The length of the CDR3 is 14 residues. The V end lost 4 bases, the J end lost 6 bases, and 12 bases lay between the germline ends. The chain's CDR3 is CASSSSGVYEKLFF. In nucleotides, the CDR3 is TGTGCCAGCAGTTCCTCAGGGGTTTATGAAAAACTGTTTTTT.